What follows is one TCR beta chain and its context. The target antigen is unknown. The data stem from a study of graft-versus-host responses after intestinal transplantation. For the study at large: Transplants were multivisceral, liver-intestinal, or isolated intestinal. Findings of the study overall: Patients with graft-donor T cell macrochimerism had high graft-versus-host to host-versus-graft clonal ratios in allografts. Recipient bone marrow held GvH clones, some seen earlier in ileum or blood. GvH clone levels peaked in circulation, and this peak was associated with early post-transplant HvG declines.

The protocol was immunoSEQ multiplex PCR, while the TCRdb copy is restricted to in-frame clones and leaves out a portion. The sample shows some 86,000 clones, approximately 90% of them seen only once. The sequenced sample was unstimulated CD8+ T cells sorted from spleen or lymph node cells, obtained before intestinal transplant. The receptor comes from a human donor who received an intestinal transplant.

This CDR3 reads CAIGGVDFTDTQYF. CDR3 coding DNA: TGTGCCATCGGAGGTGTAGACTTCACAGATACGCAGTATTTT. The V call is TRBV10-3, the J call TRBJ2-3; a possible D gene is TRBD2 (5 bases). V was cut by 8 bases and J by 2 bases, with 14 bases left in between. There are 14 residues in the CDR3. From germline, CDR1 is ENHRY and CDR2 SYGVKD.